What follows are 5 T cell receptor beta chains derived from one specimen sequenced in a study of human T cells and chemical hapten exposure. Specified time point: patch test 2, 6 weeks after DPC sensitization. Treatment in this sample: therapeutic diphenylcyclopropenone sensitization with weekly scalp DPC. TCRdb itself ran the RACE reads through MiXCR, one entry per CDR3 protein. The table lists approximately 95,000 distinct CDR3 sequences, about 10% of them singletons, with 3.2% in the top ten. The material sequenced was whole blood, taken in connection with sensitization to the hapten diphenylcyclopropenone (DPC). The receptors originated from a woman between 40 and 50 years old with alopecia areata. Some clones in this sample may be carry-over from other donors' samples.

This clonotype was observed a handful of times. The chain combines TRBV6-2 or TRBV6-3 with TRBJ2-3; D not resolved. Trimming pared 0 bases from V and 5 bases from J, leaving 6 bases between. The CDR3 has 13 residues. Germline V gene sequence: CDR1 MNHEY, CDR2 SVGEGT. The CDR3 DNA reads TGTGCCAGCAGTTACTCGCATGGAGATACGCAGTATTTT. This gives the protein CASSYSHGDTQYF.

This CDR3 is CASRRRDNHNEQFF. Written as DNA, the CDR3 is TGTGCCAGCAGACGCCGGGACAATCACAATGAGCAGTTCTTC. The rearrangement uses TRBV6-2 or TRBV6-3 and TRBJ2-1; a possible D gene is TRBD1 (6 bases). Trimming took 6 bases from V and 5 from J, leaving 14 bases between them. The CDR3 consists of 14 residues. Germline-derived CDR1 and CDR2 are MNHEY and SVGEGT.

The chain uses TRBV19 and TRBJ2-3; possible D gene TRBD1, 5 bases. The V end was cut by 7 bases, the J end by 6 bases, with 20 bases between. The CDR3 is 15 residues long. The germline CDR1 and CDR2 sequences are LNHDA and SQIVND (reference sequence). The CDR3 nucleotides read TGTGCCAGTATGCCTCCGGAAGGGGCGATTGATACGCAGTATTTT. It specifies CASMPPEGAIDTQYF.

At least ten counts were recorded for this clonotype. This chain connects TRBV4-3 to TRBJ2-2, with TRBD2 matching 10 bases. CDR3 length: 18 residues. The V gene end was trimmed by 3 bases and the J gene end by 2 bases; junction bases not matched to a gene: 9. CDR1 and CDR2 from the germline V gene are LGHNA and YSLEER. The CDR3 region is CASSQKVLAGVNTGELFF. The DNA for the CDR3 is TGCGCCAGCAGCCAGAAGGTCCTAGCGGGGGTTAACACCGGGGAGCTGTTTTTT.

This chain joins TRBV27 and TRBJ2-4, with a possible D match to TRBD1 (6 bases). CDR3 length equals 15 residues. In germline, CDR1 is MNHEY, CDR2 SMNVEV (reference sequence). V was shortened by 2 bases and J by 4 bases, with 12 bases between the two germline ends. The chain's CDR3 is CASSLMQGRKNIQYF. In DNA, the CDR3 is TGTGCCAGCAGTTTAATGCAGGGGAGAAAAAACATTCAGTACTTC.